The following is a TCR beta chain sequence with its context. Methods used by the authors: Researchers report that nucleated cell counts were estimated from reference gene primer amplification. Clones were read by immunoSEQ multiplex PCR, and TCRdb kept only the in-frame ones, dropping some. V, J and clone size are taken as reported in that table, and D and trimming were inferred from the DNA itself. Counted here are approximately 300,000 clones, around nine tenths occurring once; the ten biggest clones make up 1%. This entry is derived from a study of blood T cell repertoires in COVID-19. The overall study: Sources were T cells, B-cell-depleted T cells, or PBMCs; the material itself was cDNA or gDNA.

Per the germline V gene, CDR1 is DFQATT and CDR2 is SNEGSKA (reference sequence). The junction had 3 bases not matched to a gene; V was cut back by 8 bases and J by 3 bases. This CDR3 contains 11 residues. The specimen sequenced was peripheral blood. V is TRBV20-1 and J is TRBJ2-7; 8 bases line up with TRBD1. This sequence originates from a man between 50 and 59 years old with active or convalescent COVID-19. The CDR3 loop reads CSTGTGYEQYF. In DNA form, the CDR3 reads TGCAGTACCGGGACAGGCTACGAGCAGTACTTC.